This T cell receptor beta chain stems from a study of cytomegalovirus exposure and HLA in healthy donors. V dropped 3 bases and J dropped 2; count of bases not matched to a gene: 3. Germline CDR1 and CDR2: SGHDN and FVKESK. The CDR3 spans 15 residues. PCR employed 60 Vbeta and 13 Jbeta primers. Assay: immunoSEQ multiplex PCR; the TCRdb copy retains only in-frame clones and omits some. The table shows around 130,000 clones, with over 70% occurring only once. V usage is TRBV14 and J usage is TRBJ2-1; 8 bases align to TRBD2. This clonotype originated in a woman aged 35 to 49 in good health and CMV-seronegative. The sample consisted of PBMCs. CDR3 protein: CASSQASGPYNEQFF. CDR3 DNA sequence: TGTGCCAGCAGCCAGGCTAGCGGGCCCTACAATGAGCAGTTCTTC.